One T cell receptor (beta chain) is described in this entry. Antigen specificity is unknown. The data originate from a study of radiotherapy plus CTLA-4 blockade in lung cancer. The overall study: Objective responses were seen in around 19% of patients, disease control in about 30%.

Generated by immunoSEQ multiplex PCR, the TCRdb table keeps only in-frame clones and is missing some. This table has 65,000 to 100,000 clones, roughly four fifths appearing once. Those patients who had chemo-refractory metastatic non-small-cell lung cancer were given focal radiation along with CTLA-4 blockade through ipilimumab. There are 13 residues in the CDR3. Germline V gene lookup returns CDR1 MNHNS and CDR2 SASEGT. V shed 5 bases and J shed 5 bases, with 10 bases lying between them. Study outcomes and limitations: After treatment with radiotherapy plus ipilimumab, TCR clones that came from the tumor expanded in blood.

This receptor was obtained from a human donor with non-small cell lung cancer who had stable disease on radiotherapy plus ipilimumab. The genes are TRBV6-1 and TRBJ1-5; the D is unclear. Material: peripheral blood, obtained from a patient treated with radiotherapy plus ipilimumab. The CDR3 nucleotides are TGTGCCAGCAGTCGAGGGAACGATCAGCCCCAGCATTTT. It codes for CASSRGNDQPQHF.